The clone carrying this T cell receptor beta chain showed up many times. As yet, its antigen is unknown. The entry originates in a study of T cell repertoires in cytomegalovirus infection. TCRdb reprocessed the reads with MiXCR, giving one entry per CDR3 protein. Among 550,000 to 700,000 distinct CDR3 sequences listed, around 40% were seen once. The CDR3 extends over 15 amino acids. Trimming removed 4 bases from V and 9 bases from J; junction bases left unmatched: 10. Germline V gene lookup returns CDR1 SGHTA and CDR2 FQGNSA. The clonotype was recovered from a human donor in good health (CMV status not recorded). Some clones in this sample may be carry-over from other donors' samples. This sample comprised cultured PBMCs, obtained from culture after CMV antigen stimulation. The rearrangement links TRBV7-2 to TRBJ2-1; 9 bases are shared with TRBD1. DNA for the CDR3: TGTGCCAGCAGCTGGGGACAGGGACCAATGAGTGAGCAGTTCTTC. Translating gives CASSWGQGPMSEQFF. The whole variable domain, filled in from reference TRBV7-2 and TRBJ2-1, reads GAGVSQSPSNKVTEKGKDVELRCDPISGHTALYWYRQSLGQGLEFLIYFQGNSAPDKSGLPSDRFSAERTGGSVSTLTIQRTQQEDSAVYLCASSWGQGPMSEQFFGPGTRLTVL.